Listed below are T cell receptor beta chains from one sample, sequenced in a study of T cell repertoires in cytomegalovirus infection. TCRdb reanalysed the reads using MiXCR and keeps one entry per CDR3 protein. Of some 700,000 distinct CDR3 sequences in the sample, 30% to 35% were seen once. No antigen has been assigned to these receptors. The source was cultured PBMCs, collected from culture after CMV antigen stimulation. The receptors were sampled from a human donor in good health (CMV status not recorded). Some clones in this sample may be carry-over from other donors' samples. CDR3s include the opening cysteine and the closing phenylalanine or tryptophan. The order of the fields is D gene, V gene, clone size, J gene, CDR3 DNA, CDR3 protein. A D gene is named only where the DNA matches it firmly. The size entry is marked missing in some rows and otherwise reads once, few, many or a size class.

-,TRBV7-2,many,TRBJ1-3,TGTGCCAGCAGCTCGCAGGGTTCAAGAAACACCATATATTTT,CASSSQGSRNTIYF
-,TRBV12-3/TRBV12-4,few,TRBJ2-7,TGTGCCAGCAGTGCGGGACAGCCCTCCTACGAGCAGTACTTC,CASSAGQPSYEQYF
-,TRBV7-9,-,TRBJ1-1,TGTGCCAGCAGCTTAGCTGTTGCGACAGACAGAGACACTGAAGCTTTCTTT,CASSLAVATDRDTEAFF
TRBD2,TRBV7-9,few,TRBJ2-7,TGTGCCAGCAGCCAGGATGTGGCGGCGGGAGGTACCGAGCAGTACTTC,CASSQDVAAGGTEQYF
TRBD1,TRBV11-2,-,TRBJ2-3,TGTGCCAGCAGCTTAACCAGACAGGGGGGCACAGATACGCAGTATTTT,CASSLTRQGGTDTQYF
-,TRBV4-2,-,TRBJ1-4,TGTGCCAGCAGCCAAAGATCGCGACAGGTGGCTGAAAAACTGTTTTTT,CASSQRSRQVAEKLFF
TRBD1,TRBV28,-,TRBJ2-7,TGTGCCAGCAGGGGGACAGGGGCCTTCTACGAGCAGTACTTC,CASRGTGAFYEQYF
TRBD2,TRBV27,-,TRBJ2-1,TGTGCCAGCACCACCAGGGCCGGGAGGAATGAGCAGTTCTTC,CASTTRAGRNEQFF
TRBD2,TRBV20-1,-,TRBJ2-1,TGCAGTGCCCCGGGAGGGGACGCACACAATGAGCAGTTCTTC,CSAPGGDAHNEQFF
-,TRBV4-1,-,TRBJ1-1,TGCGCCAGCAGCCCTCAGGGACTAGGGAACACTGAAGCTTTCTTT,CASSPQGLGNTEAFF
-,TRBV4-2,few,TRBJ1-2,TGTGCCAGCAGCCAAGATAGGTCGACGCCGCACTATGGCTACACCTTC,CASSQDRSTPHYGYTF
TRBD1,TRBV4-1,-,TRBJ1-4,TGCGCCAGCAGCCACCCAGGGGCAGGGGGCAATGAAAAACTGTTTTTT,CASSHPGAGGNEKLFF
-,TRBV7-2,many,TRBJ1-5,TGTGCCAGCGCATCTGGGGAACATCAGCCCCAGCATTTT,CASASGEHQPQHF
-,TRBV7-9,many,TRBJ1-5,TGTGCCCCCCGGGAGGATCAGCCCCAGCATTTT,CAPREDQPQHF
-,TRBV27,-,TRBJ2-7,TGTGCCAGCAGTTTAAACAGGGTCCCCTACGAGCAGTACTTC,CASSLNRVPYEQYF
TRBD1,TRBV7-2,many,TRBJ1-3,TGTGCCAGCAGCACAACAGGGGGAAGCTTGAACACCATATATTTT,CASSTTGGSLNTIYF
TRBD2,TRBV7-8,few,TRBJ2-3,TGTGCCAGCAGCTTAGCCGGGGGGGCAGCAGATACGCAGTATTTT,CASSLAGGAADTQYF
-,TRBV5-6,-,TRBJ2-3,TGTGCCAGCAGCCCCGGGCCGTACCTTTTGGATACGCAGTATTTT,CASSPGPYLLDTQYF
-,TRBV7-2,few,TRBJ1-4,TGTGCCAGCAGCGCGCTCTCCCACAGGGAAAAACTGTTTTTT,CASSALSHREKLFF
-,TRBV7-6,few,TRBJ1-4,TGTGCCAGCAGCCCCGGTGGAGGGGTGGAAAAACTGTTTTTT,CASSPGGGVEKLFF
TRBD1,TRBV27,-,TRBJ2-2,TGTGCCAGCAGGAGGGGGCCACTGGCCGGGGAGCTGTTTTTT,CASRRGPLAGELFF
-,TRBV7-2,few,TRBJ2-7,TGTGCCAGCAGCTTAAAACAGGGCGGGCACGAGCAGTACTTC,CASSLKQGGHEQYF
-,TRBV20-1,once,TRBJ1-4,TGCAGTGCTAGACCCCCCGGGGCTAATGAAAAACTGTTTTTT,CSARPPGANEKLFF
-,TRBV10-3,-,TRBJ2-7,TGTGCCATCAAATCCCCGGGAGAGCAGTACTTC,CAIKSPGEQYF
-,TRBV7-9,few,TRBJ1-1,TGTGCCAGCAGCTTAACACAGGGAAGCACTGAAGCTTTCTTT,CASSLTQGSTEAFF
-,TRBV7-2,-,TRBJ1-2,TGTGCCAGCAGCACCAGTGGTCGGACGGTCTATGGCTACACCTTC,CASSTSGRTVYGYTF
-,TRBV24-1,few,TRBJ2-1,TGTGCCACCAGTGAGGGAGGCCGAAATGAGCAGTTCTTC,CATSEGGRNEQFF
-,TRBV18,few,TRBJ2-3,TGTGCCAGCTCGCAACTCTCCTTGATTAGCACAGATACGCAGTATTTT,CASSQLSLISTDTQYF
-,TRBV12-3/TRBV12-4,-,TRBJ1-4,TGTGCCAGCAGTTTAGGCCCGACTGAGGATGAAAAACTGTTTTTT,CASSLGPTEDEKLFF
TRBD2,TRBV6-2/TRBV6-3,-,TRBJ2-1,TGTGCCAGCAGTCCGCCACGGGGGCCTAGCGGGAGCTCCTACAATGAGCAGTTCTTC,CASSPPRGPSGSSYNEQFF
-,TRBV10-3,few,TRBJ1-2,TGTGCCATCAGTGACCCGACAGCGTTCAATGGCTACACCTTC,CAISDPTAFNGYTF
TRBD2,TRBV27,-,TRBJ2-5,TGTGCCAGCAGCCGAACCCCGGGACTAGCGGGGAGGTACGGGGAGACCCAGTACTTC,CASSRTPGLAGRYGETQYF
TRBD2,TRBV15,-,TRBJ2-1,TGTGCCACCAGCAGAGATCCCCTAGCGGGGAATGAGCAGTTCTTC,CATSRDPLAGNEQFF
-,TRBV27,-,TRBJ1-1,TGTGCCAGCAGAATACATGGACCTAACACTGAAGCTTTCTTT,CASRIHGPNTEAFF
TRBD1,TRBV7-2,many,TRBJ2-2,TGTGCCAGCAGCGCCCGGACAGGGCCCGGGGAGCTGTTTTTT,CASSARTGPGELFF
-,TRBV15,-,TRBJ2-3,TGTGCCACCAGCAGGGAAGGAAGCACAGATACGCAGTATTTT,CATSREGSTDTQYF
TRBD2,TRBV4-2,-,TRBJ2-5,TGTGCCAGCAGCCAAGTCGGCGGGGGGCAAGAGACCCAGTACTTC,CASSQVGGGQETQYF
-,TRBV11-1,-,TRBJ2-1,TGTGCCAGCAGCTCCCCGGGGCAGTTGAATGAGCAGTTCTTC,CASSSPGQLNEQFF
-,TRBV12-3/TRBV12-4,few,TRBJ1-2,TGTGCCAGCAGCCGAGGGTTCTATGGCTACACCTTC,CASSRGFYGYTF
TRBD2,TRBV28,-,TRBJ2-3,TGTGCCAGCAGTTTCCCCTCGAGAGCGGGGGGTTTCACAGATACGCAGTATTTT,CASSFPSRAGGFTDTQYF
-,TRBV14,-,TRBJ2-7,TGTGCCAGCAGCAGGCTACTTCACTACGAGCAGTACTTC,CASSRLLHYEQYF
-,TRBV7-4,-,TRBJ1-2,TGTGCCAGCAGCTTTGGGGTACCTAACTATGGCTACACCTTC,CASSFGVPNYGYTF
-,TRBV19,-,TRBJ2-1,TGTGCCAGTAGTAAAACAGGGATTTTCGGGTACAATGAGCAGTTCTTC,CASSKTGIFGYNEQFF
-,TRBV6-6,-,TRBJ1-5,TGTGCCAGCAGCACACCTCGGGCAGATTATAGCAATCAGCCCCAGCATTTT,CASSTPRADYSNQPQHF
-,TRBV5-5,-,TRBJ1-5,TGTGCCAGCAGCCTAGGGCCGTTGACGAATCAGCCCCAGCATTTT,CASSLGPLTNQPQHF
-,TRBV7-8,many,TRBJ1-6,TGTGCCAGCAGCCTGTCTGGGAGAAACCTCCTAAATTCACCCCTCCACTTT,CASSLSGRNLLNSPLHF
-,TRBV23-1,few,TRBJ2-7,TGCGCCAGCAGTCAATTTTGGGGTGAACAGGGTCGTTCCTACGAGCAGTACTTC,CASSQFWGEQGRSYEQYF
-,TRBV6-2/TRBV6-3,-,TRBJ2-3,TGTGCCAGCAGGCGAAGTAGCACAGATACGCAGTATTTT,CASRRSSTDTQYF
-,TRBV6-2/TRBV6-3,-,TRBJ1-5,TGTGCCAGCAGTTACGCAGTTTCAGAGCAGCCCCAGCATTTT,CASSYAVSEQPQHF
-,TRBV12-3/TRBV12-4,few,TRBJ2-1,TGTGCCAGCAGTTTTAGTCTAGGTGAGCAGTTCTTC,CASSFSLGEQFF
-,TRBV7-9,once,TRBJ1-2,TGTGCCAGCAGCCCCGGTCCTCTCGACAGATCCTATGGCTACACCTTC,CASSPGPLDRSYGYTF
-,TRBV20-1,-,TRBJ1-1,TGCAGTGCTAGAGATCCGGACCGGGCCTGGGAAGCTTTCTTT,CSARDPDRAWEAFF
TRBD1,TRBV7-6,-,TRBJ2-7,TGTGCCAGCGGCCCCCGGGACAGGGTGTACGAGCAGTACTTC,CASGPRDRVYEQYF
-,TRBV12-3/TRBV12-4,-,TRBJ2-5,TGTGCCAGCAGTTTAGAGTTGAGGGAGACCCAGTACTTC,CASSLELRETQYF
-,TRBV3-1,-,TRBJ1-3,TGTGCCAGCAGCGACAGACGGACCTCTGGAAACACCATATATTTT,CASSDRRTSGNTIYF